This T cell receptor beta chain is from a study of blood T cell repertoires in COVID-19. Study information: From the United States, Italy and Spain came samples of acute and convalescent COVID-19. T cells, B-cell-depleted T cells, or PBMCs provided the cDNA or gDNA that served as material.

The CDR3 covers 13 residues. Trimming removed 5 bases from V and 7 bases from J; junction bases left unmatched: 7. The germline CDR1 and CDR2 sequences are MNHEY and SVGAGI. Generated by immunoSEQ multiplex PCR, the TCRdb table keeps only in-frame clones and is missing some. Seen here are approximately 74,000 clones, approximately 83% observed once, and the top ten hold approximately 2.5%. This sequence was found in a man older than 75 with active or convalescent COVID-19. This rearrangement joins TRBV6-5 to TRBJ2-7; 8 bases are shared with TRBD2. Source material: peripheral blood. The DNA for the CDR3 is TGTGCCAGCAGTAACTTTGCGGGGGGAGAGCAGTACTTC. Translating gives CASSNFAGGEQYF.